The rows below give T cell receptor beta chains drawn from one sample of a study of cytomegalovirus exposure and HLA in healthy donors. Profiling relied on immunoSEQ multiplex PCR, and the TCRdb table lists in-frame clones only, not all of them. The sample carries roughly 110,000 clones, about 74% recorded once. The sequenced sample consisted of PBMCs. These receptors were taken from a woman aged 40-49 years in good health and CMV-seropositive. CDR3s include the opening cysteine and the closing phenylalanine or tryptophan. The D gene is left open where the match is weak. Clone size is given for some rows only: seen once, a few or many times, or a class if the clone is expanded.

.	.	TRBJ2-7	TRBV13	TGTGCCAGCAGCTTAGCCGAACTCCCAAAATACGAGCAGTACTTC	CASSLAELPKYEQYF
.	TRBD2	TRBJ2-1	TRBV7-9	TGTGCCAGCAGCCCGGCGGGGACTAGGATGAATGAGCAGTTCTTC	CASSPAGTRMNEQFF
.	.	TRBJ1-2	TRBV9	TGTGCCAGCAGCCGAGACGGGAACTATGGCTACACCTTC	CASSRDGNYGYTF
.	.	TRBJ1-4	TRBV30	TGTGCCTGGCAACTCCAAACAGGAGCTAATGAAAAACTGTTTTTT	CAWQLQTGANEKLFF
.	.	TRBJ2-7	TRBV2	TGCGCCAGCAACCCGGGGGTGACCTACGAGCAGTACTTC	CASNPGVTYEQYF
few	.	TRBJ1-1	TRBV19	TGTGCCAGTAGTATAGGGGGAGCTGGCACTGAAGCTTTCTTT	CASSIGGAGTEAFF
few	TRBD1	TRBJ1-1	TRBV6-6	TGTGCCAGCATCCACGGACAGGGCACTGAAGCTTTCTTT	CASIHGQGTEAFF
.	.	TRBJ1-2	TRBV10-3	TGTGCCATCAGTGAGAGAGGGGGCTATGGCTACACCTTC	CAISERGGYGYTF
few	.	TRBJ1-1	TRBV5-1	TGCGCCAGCTCGACTCCGGGCGGGGGGAACACTGAAGCTTTCTTT	CASSTPGGGNTEAFF
once	.	TRBJ2-5	TRBV20-1	TGCAGTGCTACGCGCCAAGAGACCCAGTACTTC	CSATRQETQYF
.	.	TRBJ2-3	TRBV2	TGTGCCAGCAGTGCCCAGGGGCTAGGCACAGATACGCAGTATTTT	CASSAQGLGTDTQYF
.	.	TRBJ1-2	TRBV5-4	TGTGCCAGCAGCGCCCCAGCGAGCTATGGCTACACCTTC	CASSAPASYGYTF
.	.	TRBJ1-5	TRBV19	TGTGCCAGTAGTATTGGGACACTTAGCAATCAGCCCCAGCATTTT	CASSIGTLSNQPQHF
.	TRBD1	TRBJ1-2	TRBV7-3	TGTGCCAGCAGCTCGAGCCCAGGGGGCTATGGCTACACCTTC	CASSSSPGGYGYTF
.	TRBD1	TRBJ1-5	TRBV6-1	TGTGCCAGCAGGATAGACAGGGGAGCATTTGAGCCCCAGCATTTT	CASRIDRGAFEPQHF
once	TRBD1	TRBJ2-7	TRBV6-5	TGTGCCAGCAGTTCCTTGGACAGGTACTCCTACGAGCAGTACTTC	CASSSLDRYSYEQYF
.	.	TRBJ1-3	TRBV6-1	TGTGCCAGCACTCCAGGTTACGGAAACACCATATATTTT	CASTPGYGNTIYF